Listed below are T cell receptor beta chains from one sample, sequenced in a study of T cell responses to AZD1222 COVID-19 vaccine. The data were produced by immunoSEQ multiplex PCR, yet TCRdb's version contains in-frame clones alone and is incomplete. The sample lists more than 55,000 clones; approximately 80% were seen once. The source material was peripheral blood, sampled 28 days after the second AZD1222 dose. The receptors were sampled from an adult who received the AZD1222 COVID-19 vaccine. The CDR3 runs from the conserved cysteine through the conserved F or W. The D gene is left open where the match is weak. Where a row states a size, it is once, few, many or the class of an expanded clone; other rows omit it.

NA TRBJ2-2 TRBV11-2 few TGTGCCAGCAGCTTCCGGGACGGCGGGGAGCTGTTTTTT CASSFRDGGELFF
TRBD1 TRBJ2-2 TRBV6-5 once TGTGCCAGCAGTCGACAGGGGAACACCGGGGAGCTGTTTTTT CASSRQGNTGELFF
NA TRBJ2-7 TRBV12-5 NA TGTGCTAGTGGGGCGAGTTCCGGGGAATCCGAGCAGTACTTC CASGASSGESEQYF
NA TRBJ2-7 TRBV19 NA TGTGCCAGTAGTATCCCTGGCAGGGACCGCTACGAGCAGTACTTC CASSIPGRDRYEQYF
NA TRBJ2-7 TRBV7-9 few TGTGCCAGCAGCCCGGGGTCCTACGAGCAGTACTTC CASSPGSYEQYF
NA TRBJ1-4 TRBV10-3 NA TGTGCCACCCGTGGGGGGACTAATGAAAAACTGTTTTTT CATRGGTNEKLFF
TRBD1 TRBJ1-6 TRBV5-1 NA TGCGCCAGCAGCGTGGACAGGGGGCGCGGTTCACCCCTCCACTTT CASSVDRGRGSPLHF
TRBD1 TRBJ1-2 TRBV3-1/TRBV3-2 NA TGTGCCAGCAGCCAGAACCCAGGACAGGGGACCTACACCTTC CASSQNPGQGTYTF
NA TRBJ2-2 TRBV11-3 once TGTGCCAGCAGCTTGGCGGGGGAGCTGTTTTTT CASSLAGELFF
NA TRBJ1-6 TRBV2 NA TGTGCCAGCAGTGAGGACAGCTCCTATAATTCACCCCTCCACTTT CASSEDSSYNSPLHF
NA TRBJ1-2 TRBV5-8 NA TGTGCCAGCAGCTTGGCCGGGATGGCAGTGCTTCGCTACACCTTC CASSLAGMAVLRYTF
NA TRBJ1-2 TRBV28 NA TGTGCCAGCAGTTCGGTGACAGGCCTGTCGGAAGGCTACACCTTC CASSSVTGLSEGYTF
NA TRBJ2-3 TRBV7-6 once TGTGCCAGCAGCTTACAGGGAGGAGATACGCAGTATTTT CASSLQGGDTQYF
NA TRBJ1-4 TRBV2 once TGTGCCAGCAGCCCCGTAGTCGATGAAAAACTGTTTTTT CASSPVVDEKLFF
TRBD1 TRBJ1-2 TRBV6-5 NA TGTGCCAGCAGTTACTCATCTGGACAGGGAGTGTATGGCTACACCTTC CASSYSSGQGVYGYTF
NA TRBJ2-1 TRBV18 NA TGTGCCAGCTCTCAAACCAGGGGGGTCGGTTTCTCCAATGAGCAGTTCTTC CASSQTRGVGFSNEQFF
TRBD1 TRBJ2-1 TRBV11-2 NA TGTGCCAGCAGCCTAGACAGGGACTACAATGAGCAGTTCTTC CASSLDRDYNEQFF
NA TRBJ2-7 TRBV18 NA TGTGCCAGCTCACCACGTCGAAAATACGAGCAGTACTTC CASSPRRKYEQYF
NA TRBJ1-6 TRBV9 NA TGTGCCAGCAGCGTAAGGGTGGATTCACCCCTCCACTTT CASSVRVDSPLHF
NA TRBJ1-5 TRBV28 NA TGTGCCAGCAGTCCCGTCGGACGAAGGGATTATCAGCCCCAGCATTTT CASSPVGRRDYQPQHF
TRBD1 TRBJ2-2 TRBV4-2 NA TGTGCCAGCAGCCCCGCCGTACAGGGGACCCTGACCGGGGAGCTGTTTTTT CASSPAVQGTLTGELFF
NA TRBJ2-7 TRBV28 NA TGTGCCAGCAGTAAAGGAGGCTACGAGCAGTACTTC CASSKGGYEQYF
NA TRBJ2-5 TRBV7-2 NA TGTGCCAGCAGCTTCGGTCGGGGGGCGGGGCAAGAGACCCAGTACTTC CASSFGRGAGQETQYF
TRBD2 TRBJ2-2 TRBV27 few TGTGCCAGCCACGGGGGGGCCCTCACCGGGGAGCTGTTTTTT CASHGGALTGELFF
NA TRBJ1-2 TRBV5-6 NA TGTGCCAGCAGCTTGGCGAACTATGGCTACACCTTC CASSLANYGYTF
NA TRBJ1-1 TRBV28 NA TGTGCCAGCAGTGCACAGGGCACTGAAGCTTTCTTT CASSAQGTEAFF
NA TRBJ1-2 TRBV2 NA TGTGCCAGCAGTGAAAGGGAGAACTATGGCTACACCTTC CASSERENYGYTF
NA TRBJ1-6 TRBV4-3 few TGCGCCAGCAGCCAAGAACCCGGGTATAATTCACCCCTCCACTTT CASSQEPGYNSPLHF
NA TRBJ1-2 TRBV20-1 NA TGCAGTGCTAGATTCTGGGGCTACACCTTC CSARFWGYTF
NA TRBJ1-5 TRBV28 NA TGTGCCAGCAGACCGGCCCTGGGGGGCAATCAGCCCCAGCATTTT CASRPALGGNQPQHF
NA TRBJ2-1 TRBV4-2 NA TGTGCCAGCAGCCCTACTGTAGCGGAGACATACAATGAGCAGTTCTTC CASSPTVAETYNEQFF
TRBD1 TRBJ1-2 TRBV19 NA TGTGCCAGTAGTCGCTATACAGGGGGCAACTATGGCTACACCTTC CASSRYTGGNYGYTF
TRBD2 TRBJ2-3 TRBV28 NA TGTGCCTCGACTAGCGGGGGGGAGGATACGCAGTATTTT CASTSGGEDTQYF
NA TRBJ1-5 TRBV28 NA TGTGCCAGCAGCTCACAGGGAGGGGGCAATCAGCCCCAGCATTTT CASSSQGGGNQPQHF
TRBD1 TRBJ1-6 TRBV7-9 NA TGTGCCAGCAGCTCAAGGGGGACAGGGAACTCACCCCTCCACTTT CASSSRGTGNSPLHF
NA TRBJ2-5 TRBV29-1 NA TGCAGCGTTGGCACAGGGCAAGAGACCCAGTACTTC CSVGTGQETQYF
NA TRBJ1-2 TRBV2 NA TGTGCCAGCAGTGTACAGGGAGGGGGTGGCTACACCTTC CASSVQGGGGYTF
NA TRBJ2-1 TRBV6-5 once TGTGCCAGCAGTCACACGGTTGATGAGCAGTTCTTC CASSHTVDEQFF
NA TRBJ1-3 TRBV11-2 NA TGTGCCAGCAGCTTAGGGGGTCAGACGGGAAACACCATATATTTT CASSLGGQTGNTIYF
NA TRBJ1-1 TRBV7-6 NA TGTGCCAGCAGCTTAGATGGGGGAGGGGGGAACACTGAAGCTTTCTTT CASSLDGGGGNTEAFF
TRBD1 TRBJ1-2 TRBV28 NA TGTGCCAGCAGGTCCGGGACAGGTTTTAACTATGGCTACACCTTC CASRSGTGFNYGYTF
NA TRBJ2-7 TRBV6-1 NA TGTGCCAGCAGTGAAGTTGGACAGACCTACGAGCAGTACTTC CASSEVGQTYEQYF
NA TRBJ1-2 TRBV6-5 NA TGTGCCAGCAATAAAAGGGGGGGTCGAGACTATGGCTACACCTTC CASNKRGGRDYGYTF
NA TRBJ1-1 TRBV11-1 NA TGTGCCAGCCAAAGGCAGGAGAACACTGAAGCTTTCTTT CASQRQENTEAFF
NA TRBJ2-3 TRBV5-1 NA TGCGCCAGCAGCTCATCGGGTCAGGGCCTCACAGATACGCAGTATTTT CASSSSGQGLTDTQYF
TRBD1 TRBJ2-4 TRBV10-3 NA TGTGCCATCAGTACGGGACAGGGAACCCAGTACTTC CAISTGQGTQYF
TRBD2 TRBJ2-7 TRBV6-6 NA TGTGCCAGCAGTTACTCTGGCCAGCGGGGGGGATACGAGCAGTACTTC CASSYSGQRGGYEQYF
NA TRBJ1-2 TRBV7-8 NA TGTGCCAGCAGCCCTCCGGGACAAACATGGGGCTACACCTTC CASSPPGQTWGYTF
TRBD2 TRBJ2-2 TRBV7-6 few TGTGCCAGCAGCTTAGAAGCGGGGGGGCATATAGCCAACACCGGGGAGCTGTTTTTT CASSLEAGGHIANTGELFF
TRBD1 TRBJ1-6 TRBV15 NA TGTGCCACCAGCCCCACTGTACGACAGGGATCTTCACCCCTCCACTTT CATSPTVRQGSSPLHF